The next 14 T cell receptor beta chains were all read from a single sample in a study of vaccination and CD4 T cells after COVID-19. Cultured CD4+ T cell DNA underwent sequencing with the Oncomine TCR Beta short-read assay. TCRdb re-called the PCR reads with MiXCR, one entry per CDR3 protein. This table has roughly 24,000 distinct CDR3 sequences, 40% to 45% appearing once. Stated treatment: approximately nine-day PBMC culture with coronavirus spike peptide pools or control peptides (ViraFEST assay). Antigen specificity for these receptors is unknown. The specimen was CD4+ T cells from blood, cultured in vitro. These receptors were collected from a human donor who had recovered from COVID-19.

The rearrangement uses TRBV12-3 or TRBV12-4 and TRBJ1-1; D perhaps matches TRBD1 (6 bases). The CDR3 sequence is 11 residues long. The V end was cut by 6 bases, the J end by 11 bases, with 13 bases between. The CDR3 coding sequence is TGTGCCAGCAGGGTACAGGGTCCGGCTTTCTTT. Its translation is CASRVQGPAFF.

This clonotype appeared a few times. This rearrangement joins TRBV20-1 to TRBJ2-3; D may be TRBD2 (6 bases). The CDR3 runs to 15 residues. Germline loops: CDR1 DFQATT, CDR2 SNEGSKA (reference sequence). Trimming removed 1 base at V and 2 bases at J, with 13 bases between. CDR3 residues: CSARGLAIATDTQYF. The CDR3 nucleotides are TGCAGTGCTAGAGGCCTAGCGATTGCCACAGATACGCAGTATTTT.

The table lists this clonotype with a few counts. CDR3 amino acids: CASSPSGRGETDTQYF. DNA of the CDR3: TGTGCCAGCAGTCCCTCGGGTCGGGGAGAGACAGATACGCAGTATTTT. This sequence joins TRBV28 and TRBJ2-3; D may be TRBD2 (5 bases). The CDR3 sequence is 16 residues long. Germline V gene data show CDR1 as MDHEN and CDR2 as SYDVKM. Trimming took 5 bases from V and 3 from J, leaving 18 bases between them. The full variable domain, in which reference TRBV28 and TRBJ2-3 provide the parts outside the CDR3, is DVKVTQSSRYLVKRTGEKVFLECVQDMDHENMFWYRQDPGLGLRLIYFSYDVKMKEKGDIPEGYSVSREKKERFSLILESASTNQTSMYLCASSPSGRGETDTQYFGPGTRLTVL.

This clonotype was observed a few times. The chain combines TRBV6-2 or TRBV6-3 with TRBJ2-7; 9 bases agree with TRBD2. The germline V gene has CDR1 MNHEY and CDR2 SVGEGT. This CDR3 comprises 16 residues. The trim removed 0 bases at V and 4 bases at J, leaving 7 bases unmatched. The CDR3 coding sequence is TGTGCCAGCAGTTACTCCGAGTCTAGCGGGATATACGAGCAGTACTTC. Protein product: CASSYSESSGIYEQYF.

The chain has TRBV11-3 and TRBJ2-7; a weak D match, TRBD1 (6 bases). This CDR3 is 13 amino acids long. V lost 3 bases and J 1 base, leaving 7 bases between the germline ends. The germline gives CDR1 SGHNT, CDR2 YENEEA. The DNA for the CDR3 is TGTGCCAGCAGCTTCGGACAGTCCTACGAGCAGTACTTC. This gives the protein CASSFGQSYEQYF.

The chain uses TRBV7-3 and TRBJ2-1; TRBD1 matches 7 bases. V lost 5 bases, J lost 6 bases, and 13 bases stayed unmatched. The CDR3 has 16 amino acids. Germline V gives CDR1 SGHTA, CDR2 FQGTGA. CDR3 nucleotide sequence: TGTGCCAGCAGCGCACAGGGGCCCTATACTCGCAATGAGCAGTTCTTC. It encodes CASSAQGPYTRNEQFF.

A few counts support this clonotype. Here the CDR3 reads CSAGPPGNQPQHF. The CDR3 coding sequence is TGCAGTGCTGGGCCCCCGGGCAATCAGCCCCAGCATTTT. The J gene is TRBJ1-5, the V gene TRBV20-1; D gene ambiguous. The CDR3 is 13 amino acids. Germline loops: CDR1 DFQATT, CDR2 SNEGSKA (reference sequence). The V gene lost 5 bases and the J gene lost 2 bases, with 10 bases spanning the gap.

This chain uses TRBV5-1 with TRBJ2-7; TRBD2 might be the D (5 bases). Germline V lookup: CDR1 SGHRS, CDR2 YFSETQ. Trimming removed 2 bases from V and 5 bases from J, with 14 bases in between. This CDR3 region has 14 residues. CDR3 in amino acids: CASSFRGKDNEQYF. The CDR3 nucleotides are TGCGCCAGCAGCTTCCGGGGAAAAGATAACGAGCAGTACTTC.

This clonotype was observed a few times. V and J are TRBV5-1 and TRBJ1-1; D perhaps matches TRBD1 (5 bases). The CDR3 has 16 amino acids. The germline V gene encodes CDR1 SGHRS and CDR2 YFSETQ. Trimming pared 2 bases from V and 4 bases from J, leaving 18 bases between. The CDR3 coding sequence is TGCGCCAGCAGCTTAAGGTTAGATCTCGGGGCCACTGAAGCTTTCTTT. Its translation is CASSLRLDLGATEAFF.

The V gene is TRBV20-1, the J gene TRBJ1-1; 8 bases map to TRBD1. CDR3 size: 16 residues. The V segment lost 3 bases and the J segment 1 base; nucleotides outside the gene matches: 10. Germline lookup yields CDR1 DFQATT and CDR2 SNEGSKA (reference sequence). The CDR3 bases are TGCAGTGCTAGTTATTTGGGGACAGGTAAGAACACTGAAGCTTTCTTT. It specifies CSASYLGTGKNTEAFF.

CDR3 amino acids: CASSSRGRGGYAKNIQYF. CDR3 coding DNA: TGTGCCAGCAGTTCCAGGGGGAGGGGGGGCTATGCCAAAAACATTCAGTACTTC. V and J are TRBV28 and TRBJ2-4; D may be TRBD1 or TRBD2 (7 bases each). V was shortened by 4 bases and J by 1 base, with 20 bases between the two germline ends. CDR3 length: 18 amino acids. The germline CDR1 and CDR2 sequences are MDHEN and SYDVKM.

The chain joins TRBV4-3 to TRBJ2-5, with 7 bases that match TRBD1. The V gene end was trimmed by 4 bases and the J gene end by 5 bases; junction bases not matched to a gene: 13. This CDR3 is built from 16 residues. Per the germline V gene, CDR1 is LGHNA and CDR2 is YSLEER. Written as DNA, the CDR3 is TGCGCCAGCAGCCCCCAAATTGCCGACAGGGAGGAGACCCAGTACTTC. This translates into CASSPQIADREETQYF.

J is TRBJ2-2 and V is TRBV5-1, with 7 bases fitting TRBD2. There are 15 residues in the CDR3. Germline-derived CDR1 and CDR2 are SGHRS and YFSETQ. V dropped 1 base and J dropped 6; count of bases not matched to a gene: 6. CDR3 amino acids: CASSLSAAGPGELFF. The CDR3 nucleotides are TGCGCCAGCAGCTTGTCTGCAGCGGGGCCCGGGGAGCTGTTTTTT.

This clonotype was seen more than once but under ten times. The chain employs TRBV19 and TRBJ2-3; TRBD2 aligns across 8 bases. Germline CDR1 LNHDA, CDR2 SQIVND (reference sequence). The CDR3 covers 14 residues. The ends lost 8 bases at V and 6 bases at J; junction bases unmatched: 10. CDR3 in amino acids: CASVDGGAKDTQYF. The CDR3 DNA reads as TGTGCCAGTGTCGACGGGGGGGCAAAGGATACGCAGTATTTT.